The clone carrying this TCR beta chain was picked up a small number of times. The CDR3 runs 19 residues. The V and J ends lost 4 bases and 0 bases, in that order; junction bases with no gene match: 17. The V gene's germline CDR1 is SGDLS and CDR2 YYNGEE. The sample is drawn from a study of control samples from healthy donors and cancer patients. Data came from immunoSEQ multiplex PCR; TCRdb stores just in-frame clones and leaves some out. Of about 410,000 clones detected, roughly 90% appear once; the ten largest clones hold 6% to 7%. Sequencing was performed on PBMCs. This TCR was recovered from a man in his forties with head and neck cancer. The chain links TRBV9 to TRBJ2-3, with 7 bases matching TRBD2. DNA for the CDR3: TGTGCCAGCAGCCCCACTTTGAAGCGGGGTGCCCCTAGCACAGATACGCAGTATTTT. As protein: CASSPTLKRGAPSTDTQYF.